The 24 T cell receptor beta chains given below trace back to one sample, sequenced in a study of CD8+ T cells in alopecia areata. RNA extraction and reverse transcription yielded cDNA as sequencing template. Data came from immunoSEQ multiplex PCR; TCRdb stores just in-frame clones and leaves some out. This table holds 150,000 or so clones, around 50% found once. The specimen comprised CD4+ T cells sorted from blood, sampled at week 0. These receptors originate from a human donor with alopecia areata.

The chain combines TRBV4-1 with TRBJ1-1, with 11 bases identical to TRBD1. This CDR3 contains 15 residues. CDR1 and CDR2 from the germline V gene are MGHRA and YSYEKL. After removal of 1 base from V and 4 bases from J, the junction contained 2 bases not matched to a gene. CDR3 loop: CASSQGTGGLTEAFF. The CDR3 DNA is TGCGCCAGCAGCCAAGGGACAGGGGGCCTCACTGAAGCTTTCTTT.

Here the CDR3 DNA reads TGTGCCTGCGGGGCCCCCTCTTCCTACGAGCAGTACTTC. It specifies CACGAPSSYEQYF. The chain couples TRBV6-6 to TRBJ2-7, with D perhaps matching TRBD2 (6 bases). This CDR3 contains 13 residues. The ends were cut back, 11 bases at V and 1 base at J, with 15 bases in the middle. Per germline, CDR1 MNHNY and CDR2 SVGAGI (reference sequence).

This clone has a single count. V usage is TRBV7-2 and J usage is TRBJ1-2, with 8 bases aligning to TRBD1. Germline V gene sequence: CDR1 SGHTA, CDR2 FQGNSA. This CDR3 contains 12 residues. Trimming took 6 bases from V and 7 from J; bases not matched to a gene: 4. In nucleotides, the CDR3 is TGTGCCAGCAGTTACGACAGGGGTGGCTACACCTTC. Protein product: CASSYDRGGYTF.

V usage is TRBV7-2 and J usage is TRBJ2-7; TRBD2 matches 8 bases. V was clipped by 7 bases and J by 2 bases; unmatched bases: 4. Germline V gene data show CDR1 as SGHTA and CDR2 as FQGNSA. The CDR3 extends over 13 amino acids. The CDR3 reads CASTGRVPYEQYF. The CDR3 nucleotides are TGTGCCAGCACCGGGAGGGTACCCTACGAGCAGTACTTC.

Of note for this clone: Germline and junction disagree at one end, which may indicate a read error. CDR3 sequence reads: CASSQDLDTEAFF. CDR3 bases: TGCGCCAGCAGTCAAGATCTGGACACTGAAGCTTTCTTT. The gene calls are TRBV4-1 and TRBJ1-1; D unresolved. Germline-derived CDR1 and CDR2 are MGHRA and YSYEKL. The CDR3 is 13 residues long.

The DNA for the CDR3 is TGCAGCGTTGCGTCTAGCGGCTACGAGCAGTACTTC. Residues: CSVASSGYEQYF. This chain joins TRBV29-1 and TRBJ2-7; TRBD2 aligns across 7 bases. The V gene's germline CDR1 is SQVTM and CDR2 ANQGSEA. The CDR3 loop spans 12 amino acids. J gave up 3 bases and V 4 bases, and 3 bases lay outside the gene matches.

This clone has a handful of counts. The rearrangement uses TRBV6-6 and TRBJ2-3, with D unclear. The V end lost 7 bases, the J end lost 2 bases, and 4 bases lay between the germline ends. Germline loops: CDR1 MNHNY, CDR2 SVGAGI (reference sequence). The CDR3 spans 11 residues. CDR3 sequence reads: CASTLTDTQYF. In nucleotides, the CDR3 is TGTGCCAGCACCCTCACAGATACGCAGTATTTT.

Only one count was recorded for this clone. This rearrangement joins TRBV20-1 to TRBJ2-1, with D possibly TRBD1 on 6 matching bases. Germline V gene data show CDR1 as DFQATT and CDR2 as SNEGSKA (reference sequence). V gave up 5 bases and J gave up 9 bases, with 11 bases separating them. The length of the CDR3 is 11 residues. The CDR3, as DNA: TGCAGTGCTTCCCAGGGGTTTGAGCAGTTCTTC. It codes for CSASQGFEQFF.

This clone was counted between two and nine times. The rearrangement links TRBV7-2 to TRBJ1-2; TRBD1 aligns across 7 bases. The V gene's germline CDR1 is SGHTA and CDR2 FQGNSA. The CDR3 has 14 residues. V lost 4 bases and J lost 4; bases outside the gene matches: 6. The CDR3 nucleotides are TGTGCCAGCAGCTCTAGCGGGACAGCCTATGGCTACACCTTC. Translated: CASSSSGTAYGYTF.

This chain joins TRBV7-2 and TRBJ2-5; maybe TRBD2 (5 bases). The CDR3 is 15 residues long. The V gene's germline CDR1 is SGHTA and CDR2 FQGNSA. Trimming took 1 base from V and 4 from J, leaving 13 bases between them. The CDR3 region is CASSLVGLAVETQYF. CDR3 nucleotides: TGTGCCAGCAGCTTAGTAGGGCTAGCTGTAGAGACCCAGTACTTC. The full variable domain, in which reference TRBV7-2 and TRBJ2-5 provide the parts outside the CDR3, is GAGVSQSPSNKVTEKGKDVELRCDPISGHTALYWYRQSLGQGLEFLIYFQGNSAPDKSGLPSDRFSAERTGGSVSTLTIQRTQQEDSAVYLCASSLVGLAVETQYFGPGTRLLVL.

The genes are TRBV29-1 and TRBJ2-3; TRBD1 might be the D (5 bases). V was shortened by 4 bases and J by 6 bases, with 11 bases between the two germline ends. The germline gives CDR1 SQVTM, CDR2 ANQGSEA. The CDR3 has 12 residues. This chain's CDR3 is CSVGQSRDTQYF. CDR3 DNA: TGCAGCGTTGGACAGTCCCGGGATACGCAGTATTTT.

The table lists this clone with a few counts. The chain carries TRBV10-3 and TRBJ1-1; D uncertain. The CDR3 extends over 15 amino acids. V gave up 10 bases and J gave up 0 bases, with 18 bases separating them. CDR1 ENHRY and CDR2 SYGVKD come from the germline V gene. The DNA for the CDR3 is TGTGCCACGCGAGCTGCGCTCGGAATGAACACTGAAGCTTTCTTT. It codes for CATRAALGMNTEAFF.

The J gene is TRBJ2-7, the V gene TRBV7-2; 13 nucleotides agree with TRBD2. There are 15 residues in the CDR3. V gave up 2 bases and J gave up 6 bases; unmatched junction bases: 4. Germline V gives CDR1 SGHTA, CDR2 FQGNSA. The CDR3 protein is CASSLTSGGAFEQYF. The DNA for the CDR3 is TGTGCCAGCAGCTTAACTAGCGGGGGGGCATTCGAGCAGTACTTC.

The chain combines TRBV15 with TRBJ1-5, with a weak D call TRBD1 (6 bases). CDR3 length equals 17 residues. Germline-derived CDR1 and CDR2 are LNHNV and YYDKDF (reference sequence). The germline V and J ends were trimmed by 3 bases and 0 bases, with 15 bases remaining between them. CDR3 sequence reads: CATSSGRGAFSNQPQHF. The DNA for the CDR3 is TGTGCCACCAGCAGTGGTCGGGGGGCGTTTAGCAATCAGCCCCAGCATTTT.

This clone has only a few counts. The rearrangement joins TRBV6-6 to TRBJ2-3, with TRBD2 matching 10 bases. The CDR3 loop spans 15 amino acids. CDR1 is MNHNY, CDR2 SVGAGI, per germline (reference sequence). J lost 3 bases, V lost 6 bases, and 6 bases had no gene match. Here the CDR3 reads CASRTSGVGTDTQYF. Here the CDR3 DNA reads TGTGCCAGCAGAACTAGCGGGGTGGGGACAGATACGCAGTATTTT.

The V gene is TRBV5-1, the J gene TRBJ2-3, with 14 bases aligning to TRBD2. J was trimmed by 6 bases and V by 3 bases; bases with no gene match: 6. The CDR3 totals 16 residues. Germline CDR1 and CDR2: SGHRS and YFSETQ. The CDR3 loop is CASSSMTSGGADTQYF. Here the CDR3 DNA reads TGCGCCAGCAGCTCGATGACTAGCGGGGGGGCGGATACGCAGTATTTT.

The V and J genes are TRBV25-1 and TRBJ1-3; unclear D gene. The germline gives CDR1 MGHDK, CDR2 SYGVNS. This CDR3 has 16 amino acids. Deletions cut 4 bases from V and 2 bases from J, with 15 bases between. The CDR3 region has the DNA TGTGCCAGCAGTGGCGGTGGTAGGAAGCCTGGAAACACCATATATTTT. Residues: CASSGGGRKPGNTIYF.

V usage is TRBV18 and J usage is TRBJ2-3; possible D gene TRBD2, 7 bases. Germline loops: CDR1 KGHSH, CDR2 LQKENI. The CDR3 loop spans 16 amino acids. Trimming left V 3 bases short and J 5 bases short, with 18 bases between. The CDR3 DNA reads TGTGCCAGCTCACCCGTCGCGGGGGCCCATCAAGATACGCAGTATTTT. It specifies CASSPVAGAHQDTQYF.

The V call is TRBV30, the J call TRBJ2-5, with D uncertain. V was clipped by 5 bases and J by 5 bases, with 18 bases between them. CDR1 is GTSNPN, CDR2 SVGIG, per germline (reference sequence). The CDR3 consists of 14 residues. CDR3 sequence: CAWVDRARSETQYF. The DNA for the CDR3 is TGTGCCTGGGTTGACCGGGCACGTTCGGAGACCCAGTACTTC.

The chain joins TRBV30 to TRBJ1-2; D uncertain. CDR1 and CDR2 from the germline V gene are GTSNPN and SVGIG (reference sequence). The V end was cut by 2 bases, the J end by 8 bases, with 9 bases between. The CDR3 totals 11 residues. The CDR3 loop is CAWSLTRGYTF. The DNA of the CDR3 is TGTGCCTGGAGTCTAACCCGAGGCTACACCTTC.

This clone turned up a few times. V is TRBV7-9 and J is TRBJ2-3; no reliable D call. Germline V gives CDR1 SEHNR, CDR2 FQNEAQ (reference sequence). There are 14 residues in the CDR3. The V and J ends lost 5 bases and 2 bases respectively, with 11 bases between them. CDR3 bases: TGTGCCAGCAGCCGACCAGGATTCACAGATACGCAGTATTTT. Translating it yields CASSRPGFTDTQYF.

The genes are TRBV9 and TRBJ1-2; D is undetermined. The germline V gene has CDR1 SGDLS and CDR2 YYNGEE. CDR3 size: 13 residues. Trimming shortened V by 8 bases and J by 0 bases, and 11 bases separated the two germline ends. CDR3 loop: CARRQSSNYGYTF. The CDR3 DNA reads TGTGCCAGAAGGCAGAGCTCTAACTATGGCTACACCTTC.

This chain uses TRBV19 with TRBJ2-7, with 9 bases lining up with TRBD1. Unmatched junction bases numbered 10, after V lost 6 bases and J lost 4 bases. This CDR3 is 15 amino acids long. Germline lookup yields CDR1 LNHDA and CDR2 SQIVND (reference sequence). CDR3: CASRSAGDRAYEQYF. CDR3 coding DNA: TGTGCCAGTAGATCTGCCGGGGACAGGGCTTACGAGCAGTACTTC.

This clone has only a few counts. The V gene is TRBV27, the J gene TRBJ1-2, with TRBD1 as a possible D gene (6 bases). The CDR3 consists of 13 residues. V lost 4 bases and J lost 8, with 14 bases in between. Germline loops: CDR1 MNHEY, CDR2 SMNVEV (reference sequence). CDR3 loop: CASSSQGYGGYTF. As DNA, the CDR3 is TGTGCCAGCAGTTCGCAGGGGTATGGCGGCTACACCTTC.